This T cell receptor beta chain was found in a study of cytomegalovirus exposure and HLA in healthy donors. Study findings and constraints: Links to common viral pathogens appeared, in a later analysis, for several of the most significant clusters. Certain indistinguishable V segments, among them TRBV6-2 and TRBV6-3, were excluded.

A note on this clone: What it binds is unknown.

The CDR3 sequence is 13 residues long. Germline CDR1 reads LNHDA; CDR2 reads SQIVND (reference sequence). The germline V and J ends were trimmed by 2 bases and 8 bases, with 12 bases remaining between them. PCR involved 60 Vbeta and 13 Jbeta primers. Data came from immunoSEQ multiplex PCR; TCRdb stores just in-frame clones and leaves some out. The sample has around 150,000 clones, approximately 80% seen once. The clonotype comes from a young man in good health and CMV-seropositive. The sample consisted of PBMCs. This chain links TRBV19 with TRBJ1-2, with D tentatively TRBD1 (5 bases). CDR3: CASSIFSGDGYTF. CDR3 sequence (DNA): TGTGCCAGTAGTATATTTTCGGGGGACGGCTACACCTTC.